The 31 T cell receptor beta chains reported below all come from one sample, sequenced in a study of T-cell memory formation after mild COVID-19 (dated by TCRdb to the early 2020s). Libraries came from 5' RACE. The run used an Illumina NovaSeq 6000. Using fastp trimming at Q25 and MiXCR clonotype assembly, TCRdb reanalyzed the public sequencing data and kept in-frame beta chains. Each CDR3 protein appears once, grouped with its most common genes and DNA. The sample profile shows approximately 150,000 distinct CDR3 sequences; about 19% of them were found once. Around 2% of the sample comes from the top ten. The specimen was PBMCs or a T cell subset sorted from them (not recorded which). These receptors originate from an adult woman who had mild COVID-19 (a few samples of this study predate the infection). The sample titles of this study are shuffled in the database, so cell type and time point are left out; the donor was told from shared clones.

This clonotype turned up a few times. The chain has TRBV5-1 and TRBJ2-5; 9 bases map to TRBD2. The germline gives CDR1 SGHRS, CDR2 YFSETQ. After removal of 3 bases from V and 4 bases from J, the junction contained 7 bases not matched to a gene. The CDR3 is 15 amino acids. This chain's CDR3 is CASSSPSGAGETQYF. CDR3 DNA sequence: TGCGCCAGCAGCTCGCCTAGCGGGGCCGGAGAGACCCAGTACTTC. Using reference TRBV5-1 and TRBJ2-5 for the parts outside the CDR3, the full variable domain is KAGVTQTPRYLIKTRGQQVTLSCSPISGHRSVSWYQQTPGQGLQFLFEYFSETQRNKGNFPGRFSGRQFSNSRSEMNVSTLELGDSALYLCASSSPSGAGETQYFGPGTRLLVL.

This chain connects TRBV7-2 to TRBJ2-7; maybe TRBD2 (6 bases). This CDR3 is 13 amino acids long. Trimming shortened V by 4 bases and J by 6 bases, and 13 bases separated the two germline ends. Germline assignment: CDR1 SGHTA and CDR2 FQGNSA. The CDR3 reads CASSSRLEGEQYF. In DNA form, the CDR3 reads TGTGCCAGCAGCTCCCGACTAGAGGGCGAGCAGTACTTC.

This clonotype showed up just a few times. This sequence joins TRBV10-3 and TRBJ1-5; D not resolved. Trimming left V 0 bases short and J 0 bases short, with 6 bases between. This CDR3 spans 15 amino acids. Germline V gene sequence: CDR1 ENHRY, CDR2 SYGVKD. CDR3 nucleotide sequence: TGTGCCATCAGTGAGTCGACTCATAGCAATCAGCCCCAGCATTTT. It specifies CAISESTHSNQPQHF.

This clonotype was seen a few times. This chain uses TRBV11-1 with TRBJ2-6, with TRBD1 matching over 10 bases. Germline values: CDR1 SGHAT, CDR2 FQDESV (reference sequence). The J segment lost 2 bases and the V segment lost 5 bases, leaving 6 bases of the junction unmatched. The CDR3 sequence is 17 residues long. The DNA of the CDR3 is TGTGCCAGCAGCCTCCGGACAGGGGGAACTGGGGCCAACGTCCTGACTTTC. This encodes CASSLRTGGTGANVLTF.

This clonotype has more than one count but fewer than ten. The chain has TRBV12-3 or TRBV12-4 and TRBJ2-3; D may be TRBD2 (7 bases). V was trimmed by 10 bases and J by 4 bases, leaving 21 bases between them. The CDR3 totals 15 residues. CDR3 DNA sequence: TGTGCCACGACATGGGGGGGGCATATGTCAGATACGCAGTATTTT. Protein: CATTWGGHMSDTQYF.

CDR3 protein: CASSRDRWEETQYF. CDR3 DNA sequence: TGTGCCAGCAGTAGGGACAGGTGGGAAGAGACCCAGTACTTC. This rearrangement joins TRBV6-1 to TRBJ2-5; 8 nucleotides agree with TRBD1. The CDR3 length is 14 residues. V shed 5 bases, J shed 3 bases, and the junction held 5 bases outside the gene matches. Germline V CDR1 and CDR2: MNHNS, SASEGT.

The V gene is TRBV7-9, the J gene TRBJ1-1, with 7 bases aligning to TRBD1. The CDR3 has 14 amino acids. V dropped 1 base and J dropped 3; count of bases not matched to a gene: 2. Germline assignment: CDR1 SEHNR and CDR2 FQNEAQ (reference sequence). CDR3 in DNA: TGTGCCAGCAGCTTAGTACAGGGGCACACTGAAGCTTTCTTT. Amino acids: CASSLVQGHTEAFF.

The chain joins TRBV7-9 to TRBJ1-2; D not resolved. Germline-derived CDR1 and CDR2 are SEHNR and FQNEAQ (reference sequence). V was pared by 2 bases and J by 8 bases, with 12 bases between. The CDR3 consists of 13 residues. DNA for the CDR3: TGTGCCAGCAGCTTACTAACAGCAAGCGGCTACACCTTC. Residues: CASSLLTASGYTF.

The rearrangement links TRBV3-1 to TRBJ1-5; the match to TRBD1 covers 7 bases. The V gene's germline CDR1 is LGHDT and CDR2 YNNKEL (reference sequence). The V gene end was trimmed by 4 bases and the J gene end by 2 bases; junction bases not matched to a gene: 5. The CDR3 has 15 residues. The CDR3 coding sequence is TGTGCCAGCAGCCCGACAGGGTCTGGCAATCAGCCCCAGCATTTT. Protein: CASSPTGSGNQPQHF.

This clonotype was seen more than once but under ten times. The V gene is TRBV2, the J gene TRBJ2-3, with 10 bases lining up with TRBD2. Germline V gene data show CDR1 as SNHLY and CDR2 as FYNNEI. V shed 1 base and J 7 bases; nucleotides not matched to a gene: 8. The CDR3 is 16 residues long. CDR3 in DNA: TGTGCCAGCAGTGAAGGCCCTAGCGGGGGAAGCTATACGCAGTATTTT. Translating gives CASSEGPSGGSYTQYF.

Only a few counts were recorded for this clonotype. J is TRBJ2-4 and V is TRBV12-3 or TRBV12-4, with 11 positions matching TRBD2. With V trimmed by 0 bases and J by 14 bases, 6 bases remained unmatched. This CDR3 is 14 amino acids long. CDR3 nucleotide sequence: TGTGCCAGCAGTTTAGCTGGTCTAGCGGGGGGCAAGTACTTC. It specifies CASSLAGLAGGKYF.

A few counts support this clonotype. The chain carries TRBV4-3 and TRBJ2-6; D possibly uses TRBD1 or TRBD2 (5 bases each). V was trimmed by 3 bases and J by 4 bases, leaving 13 bases between them. The CDR3 has 16 amino acids. Germline V gives CDR1 LGHNA, CDR2 YSLEER. The CDR3 spells CASSHQRGSGANVLTF. DNA of the CDR3: TGCGCCAGCAGCCACCAGAGGGGTTCCGGGGCCAACGTCCTGACTTTC.

This clonotype has more than one count but fewer than ten. This rearrangement joins TRBV5-1 to TRBJ2-3, with 7 bases that match TRBD1. The germline CDR1 and CDR2 sequences are SGHRS and YFSETQ. V dropped 3 bases and J dropped 2; count of bases not matched to a gene: 6. The CDR3 sequence is 15 residues long. The CDR3 bases are TGCGCCAGCAGCTCTAGACAGGGCAACACAGATACGCAGTATTTT. Encoded protein: CASSSRQGNTDTQYF.

This clonotype was detected only a few times. Here the CDR3 reads CASAPGLAGPQETQYF. For the CDR3, the DNA is TGCGCCAGCGCACCGGGACTAGCGGGGCCCCAAGAGACCCAGTACTTC. The genes are TRBV5-1 and TRBJ2-5; 13 nucleotides match TRBD2. The V gene's germline CDR1 is SGHRS and CDR2 YFSETQ. Trimming at V came to 7 bases and at J to 1 base, leaving 7 bases not matched to a gene. The CDR3 is 16 residues long.

This chain's CDR3 is CASSSRVAQLNTEAFF. The CDR3 coding sequence is TGCGCCAGCAGCTCCCGAGTAGCACAGCTGAACACTGAAGCTTTCTTT. This chain connects TRBV5-1 to TRBJ1-1; D not resolved. From germline, CDR1 is SGHRS and CDR2 YFSETQ. The V end was cut by 3 bases, the J end by 0 bases, with 15 bases between. The CDR3 totals 16 residues.

This clonotype has a handful of counts. This sequence joins TRBV5-5 and TRBJ2-1; D remains unclear. The CDR3 sequence is 16 residues long. With 0 bases removed from V and 1 base from J, the gap between germline ends came to 11 bases. In germline, CDR1 is SGHKS, CDR2 YYEKEE (reference sequence). This CDR3 reads CASSLAAVYSYNEQFF. The CDR3 nucleotides read TGTGCCAGCAGCTTGGCCGCAGTTTATTCCTACAATGAGCAGTTCTTC.

This clonotype has just a few counts. The genes are TRBV7-9 and TRBJ2-3; D call uncertain. The V gene lost 2 bases and the J gene lost 2 bases, with 8 bases spanning the gap. This CDR3 contains 14 residues. From germline, CDR1 is SEHNR and CDR2 FQNEAQ (reference sequence). The CDR3 DNA reads TGTGCCAGCAGCTTACTGCAGGACACAGATACGCAGTATTTT. Translated, it gives CASSLLQDTDTQYF. Filled out from reference TRBV7-9 and TRBJ2-3, the complete variable domain reads DTGVSQNPRHKITKRGQNVTFRCDPISEHNRLYWYRQTLGQGPEFLTYFQNEAQLEKSRLLSDRFSAERPKGSFSTLEIQRTEQGDSAMYLCASSLLQDTDTQYFGPGTRLTVL.

The chain recombines TRBV5-1 with TRBJ2-1; a possible D gene is TRBD2 (6 bases). Germline V gene sequence: CDR1 SGHRS, CDR2 YFSETQ. This CDR3 is 13 amino acids long. Trimming removed 3 bases from V and 15 bases from J, with 19 bases in between. CDR3 bases: TGCGCCAGCAGCTCCCCCCCGGGACCCGGGGGGTTCTTC. Encoded protein: CASSSPPGPGGFF.

This clonotype was counted between two and nine times. CDR3: CASSPGTGGYEAFF. Here the CDR3 DNA reads TGTGCCAGCTCTCCGGGGACAGGAGGTTATGAAGCTTTCTTT. The chain uses TRBV18 and TRBJ1-1; TRBD1 matches 8 bases. This CDR3 is built from 14 residues. With V trimmed by 6 bases and J by 7 bases, 10 bases remained unmatched. Germline loops: CDR1 KGHSH, CDR2 LQKENI. The full variable domain, in which reference TRBV18 and TRBJ1-1 provide the parts outside the CDR3, is NAGVMQNPRHLVRRRGQEARLRCSPMKGHSHVYWYRQLPEEGLKFMVYLQKENIIDESGMPKERFSAEFPKEGPSILRIQQVVRGDSAAYFCASSPGTGGYEAFFGQGTRLTVV.

This clonotype was found a few times. V is TRBV6-5 and J is TRBJ2-1; D possibly corresponds to TRBD1 (6 bases). The CDR3 is made up of 15 amino acids. V dropped 0 bases and J dropped 3 bases, with 9 bases sitting between them. Per the germline V gene, CDR1 is MNHEY and CDR2 is SVGAGI. The CDR3 DNA reads TGTGCCAGCAGTTACTCCGGGACATACTACAATGAGCAGTTCTTC. Translating gives CASSYSGTYYNEQFF.

This clonotype was observed a handful of times. This chain uses TRBV10-3 with TRBJ1-1; D is perhaps TRBD1 (6 bases). Germline CDR1 reads ENHRY; CDR2 reads SYGVKD. The ends were cut back, 7 bases at V and 3 bases at J, with 15 bases in the middle. This CDR3 comprises 14 residues. CDR3 in amino acids: CAIKGGRGDTEAFF. The DNA for the CDR3 is TGTGCCATCAAGGGAGGTAGGGGGGACACTGAAGCTTTCTTT.

This clonotype was recorded at least ten times. V usage is TRBV5-1 and J usage is TRBJ2-7; D may be TRBD1 (5 bases). The germline gives CDR1 SGHRS, CDR2 YFSETQ. V was trimmed by 0 bases and J by 5 bases, leaving 12 bases between them. The CDR3 consists of 14 residues. The CDR3 loop reads CASSLGQGYHEQYF. CDR3 coding DNA: TGCGCCAGCAGCTTGGGGCAGGGTTACCACGAGCAGTACTTC.

This chain links TRBV7-8 with TRBJ2-3; D tentatively fits TRBD1 or TRBD2 (5 bases each). V dropped 3 bases and J dropped 3 bases, with 19 bases sitting between them. The germline CDR1 and CDR2 sequences are SGHVS and FQNEAQ. CDR3 size: 17 residues. The CDR3 region is CASSLRSRDRRTDTQYF. CDR3 nucleotides: TGTGCCAGCAGCTTGCGTAGCAGGGACCGGAGAACAGATACGCAGTATTTT.

This clonotype was seen more than once but under ten times. The CDR3 sequence is CASSLSGTADEQYF. Written as DNA, the CDR3 is TGTGCCAGCTCACTTAGCGGGACAGCGGACGAGCAGTACTTC. J is TRBJ2-7 and V is TRBV18, with a tentative D call TRBD2 (8 bases). Trimming removed 4 bases from V and 5 bases from J, with 15 bases in between. CDR3 length: 14 residues. The germline CDR1 and CDR2 sequences are KGHSH and LQKENI.

This chain uses TRBV5-1 with TRBJ2-1; tentatively, D is TRBD2 (5 bases). Germline V CDR1 and CDR2: SGHRS, YFSETQ. Trimming cost V 0 bases and J 0 bases, with 10 bases left between them. CDR3 length equals 16 residues. CDR3 DNA sequence: TGCGCCAGCAGCTTGGTAGCGTCAAGCTCCTACAATGAGCAGTTCTTC. Translated: CASSLVASSSYNEQFF.

CDR3 amino acids: CASSQDRVRNTEAFF. Written as DNA, the CDR3 is TGCGCCAGCAGCCAAGATCGGGTCAGGAACACTGAAGCTTTCTTT. V and J are TRBV4-3 and TRBJ1-1; D remains unclear. V was shortened by 0 bases and J by 1 base, with 9 bases between the two germline ends. The CDR3 length is 15 residues. Germline loops: CDR1 LGHNA, CDR2 YSLEER.

The genes are TRBV10-3 and TRBJ2-1, with D possibly matching TRBD2 (6 bases). The V and J ends lost 2 bases and 1 base respectively, with 9 bases between them. Looked up from germline, CDR1 is ENHRY and CDR2 is SYGVKD. The CDR3 runs to 15 residues. The CDR3 DNA reads TGTGCCATCAGTGAGCGGGAGAGATCCTACAATGAGCAGTTCTTC. Translation: CAISERERSYNEQFF.

The V gene is TRBV7-2, the J gene TRBJ2-7, with D hard to call. Deletions cut 1 base from V and 3 bases from J, with 10 bases between. The CDR3 consists of 14 residues. Germline V CDR1 and CDR2: SGHTA, FQGNSA. The CDR3 DNA sequence: TGTGCCAGCAGCTTAGAGCGATTTCTCTACGAGCAGTACTTC. The encoded protein is CASSLERFLYEQYF.

The rearrangement joins TRBV20-1 to TRBJ2-5; perhaps D is TRBD1 or TRBD2 (5 bases each). Trimming removed 0 bases at V and 5 bases at J, with 7 bases between. There are 12 residues in the CDR3. Germline values: CDR1 DFQATT, CDR2 SNEGSKA (reference sequence). For the CDR3, the DNA is TGCAGTGCTAGAGACTGGGGGGAGACCCAGTACTTC. It yields the protein CSARDWGETQYF.

The chain combines TRBV7-2 with TRBJ1-2; maybe TRBD1 (6 bases). Trimming pared 4 bases from V and 8 bases from J, leaving 17 bases between. The CDR3 sequence is 14 residues long. The germline V gene has CDR1 SGHTA and CDR2 FQGNSA. The CDR3 sequence is CASSYDSGGRGYTF. CDR3 nucleotide sequence: TGTGCCAGCAGCTACGACTCCGGGGGGCGCGGCTACACCTTC.

The rearrangement links TRBV6-5 to TRBJ2-3; TRBD1 matches 8 bases. The CDR3 spans 14 residues. Trimming removed 6 bases from V and 3 bases from J; junction bases left unmatched: 5. CDR1 MNHEY and CDR2 SVGAGI come from the germline V gene. Here the CDR3 reads CASSRTGFTDTQYF. The DNA of the CDR3 is TGTGCCAGCAGCCGGACAGGGTTTACAGATACGCAGTATTTT.